This T cell receptor (beta chain) derives from a study of T cell responses to AZD1222 COVID-19 vaccine. Sequencing used immunoSEQ multiplex PCR; TCRdb keeps in-frame clones, though not all of them. This table has about 130,000 clones, approximately 92% appearing once. CDR3 length: 16 amino acids. The J gene is TRBJ2-5, the V gene TRBV21-1; the table's D call, TRBD1, was not checked against the DNA. TRBV21-1 is a documented pseudogene. This TCR was recovered from an adult who received the AZD1222 COVID-19 vaccine. The sample in question was peripheral blood, obtained 28 days after the second AZD1222 dose. Here the CDR3 DNA reads TGTGCCAGCAGTCTGCCGGGACAGGGGCCGGGGGAGACCCAGTACTTC. It specifies CASSLPGQGPGETQYF.